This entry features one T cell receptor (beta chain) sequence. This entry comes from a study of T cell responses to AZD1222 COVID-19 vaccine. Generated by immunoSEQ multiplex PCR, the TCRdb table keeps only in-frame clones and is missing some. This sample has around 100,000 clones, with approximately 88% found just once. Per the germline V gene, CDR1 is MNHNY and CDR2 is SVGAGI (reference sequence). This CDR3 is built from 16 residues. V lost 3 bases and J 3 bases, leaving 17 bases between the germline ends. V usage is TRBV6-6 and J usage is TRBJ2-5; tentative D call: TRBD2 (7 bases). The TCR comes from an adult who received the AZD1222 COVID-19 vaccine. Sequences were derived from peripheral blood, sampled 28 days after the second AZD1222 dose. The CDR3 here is CASSYSVGGGKETQYF. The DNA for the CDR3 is TGTGCCAGCAGTTATTCCGTGGGGGGGGGCAAAGAGACCCAGTACTTC.